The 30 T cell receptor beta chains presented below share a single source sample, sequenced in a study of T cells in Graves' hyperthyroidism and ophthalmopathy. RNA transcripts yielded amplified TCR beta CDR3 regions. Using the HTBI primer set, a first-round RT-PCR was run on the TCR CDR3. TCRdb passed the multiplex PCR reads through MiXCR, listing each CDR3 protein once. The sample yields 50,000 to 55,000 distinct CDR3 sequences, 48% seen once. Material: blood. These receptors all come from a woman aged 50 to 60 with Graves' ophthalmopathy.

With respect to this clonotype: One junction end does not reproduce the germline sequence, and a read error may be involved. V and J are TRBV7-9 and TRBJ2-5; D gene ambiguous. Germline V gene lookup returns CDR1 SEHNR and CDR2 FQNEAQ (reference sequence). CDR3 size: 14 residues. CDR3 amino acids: CASSEDWARETQYF. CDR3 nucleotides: TGCGCCAGCAGCGAAGACTGGGCGCGAGAGACCCAGTACTTC.

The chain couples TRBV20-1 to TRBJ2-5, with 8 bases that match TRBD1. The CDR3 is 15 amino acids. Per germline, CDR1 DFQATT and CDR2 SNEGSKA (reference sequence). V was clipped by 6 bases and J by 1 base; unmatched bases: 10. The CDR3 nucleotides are TGCAGTGCGAGTGGTCAGGGGGCAGCCCAAGAGACCCAGTACTTC. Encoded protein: CSASGQGAAQETQYF.

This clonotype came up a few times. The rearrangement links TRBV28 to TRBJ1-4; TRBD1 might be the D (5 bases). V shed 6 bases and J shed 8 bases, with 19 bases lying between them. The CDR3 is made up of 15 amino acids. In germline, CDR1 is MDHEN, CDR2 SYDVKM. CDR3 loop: CASSLGANREEKLFF. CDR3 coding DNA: TGTGCCAGCAGCCTAGGGGCAAACCGGGAGGAAAAACTGTTTTTT.

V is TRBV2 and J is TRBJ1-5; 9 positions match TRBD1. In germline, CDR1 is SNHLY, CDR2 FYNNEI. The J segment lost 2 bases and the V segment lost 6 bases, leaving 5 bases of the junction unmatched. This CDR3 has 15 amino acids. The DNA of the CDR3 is TGTGCCAGCAGCTCCGACAGGGGGGGCAATCAGCCCCAGCATTTT. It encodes CASSSDRGGNQPQHF. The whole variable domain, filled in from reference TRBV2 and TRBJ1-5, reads EPEVTQTPSHQVTQMGQEVILRCVPISNHLYFYWYRQILGQKVEFLVSFYNNEISEKSEIFDDQFSVERPDGSNFTLKIRSTKLEDSAMYFCASSSDRGGNQPQHFGDGTRLSIL.

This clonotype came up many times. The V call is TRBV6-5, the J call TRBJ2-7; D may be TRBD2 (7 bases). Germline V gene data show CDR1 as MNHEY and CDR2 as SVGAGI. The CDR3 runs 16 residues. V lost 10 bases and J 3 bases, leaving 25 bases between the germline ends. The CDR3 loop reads CATLRPSVRGGYEQYF. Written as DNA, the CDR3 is TGTGCCACCTTACGACCTTCTGTAAGGGGGGGCTACGAGCAGTACTTC.

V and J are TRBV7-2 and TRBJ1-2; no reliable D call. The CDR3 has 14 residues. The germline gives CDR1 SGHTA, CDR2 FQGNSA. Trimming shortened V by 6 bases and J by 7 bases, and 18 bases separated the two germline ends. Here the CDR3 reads CASSRLITSGGYTF. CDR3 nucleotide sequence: TGTGCCAGCAGTCGACTAATTACTTCCGGTGGCTACACCTTC.

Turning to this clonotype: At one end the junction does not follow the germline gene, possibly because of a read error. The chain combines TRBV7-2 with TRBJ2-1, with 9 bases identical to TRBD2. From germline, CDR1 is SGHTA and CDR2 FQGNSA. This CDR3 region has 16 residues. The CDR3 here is CASSHRGRAAFNEQFF. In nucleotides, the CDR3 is TGCGCCAGCAGCCACCGCGGGAGGGCCGCGTTCAATGAGCAGTTCTTC.

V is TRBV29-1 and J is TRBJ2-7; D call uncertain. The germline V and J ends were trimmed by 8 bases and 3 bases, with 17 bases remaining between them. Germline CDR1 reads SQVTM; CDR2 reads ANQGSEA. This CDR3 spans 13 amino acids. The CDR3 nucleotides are TGCAGCCTAGAGGTGCAGGCGCGCTACGAGCAGTACTTC. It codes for CSLEVQARYEQYF.

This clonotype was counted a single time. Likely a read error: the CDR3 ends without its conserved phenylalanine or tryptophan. This CDR3 reads CASSRGRDTEAFS. The CDR3 DNA reads TGTGCCAGCAGTAGGGGGCGCGACACGGAAGCTTTCTCT. V and J are TRBV5-4 and TRBJ1-1, with 7 nucleotides matching TRBD1. Germline V CDR1 and CDR2: SGHNT, YYREEE (reference sequence). This CDR3 is built from 13 residues.

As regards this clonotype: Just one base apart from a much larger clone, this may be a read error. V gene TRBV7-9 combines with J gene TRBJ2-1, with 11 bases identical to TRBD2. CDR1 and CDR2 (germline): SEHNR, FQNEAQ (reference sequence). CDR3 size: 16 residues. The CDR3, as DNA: TGCGCCAGCAGCCGTGCCCTAGCGGGAGGTTCCAATGAGCAGTTCTTC. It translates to CASSRALAGGSNEQFF.

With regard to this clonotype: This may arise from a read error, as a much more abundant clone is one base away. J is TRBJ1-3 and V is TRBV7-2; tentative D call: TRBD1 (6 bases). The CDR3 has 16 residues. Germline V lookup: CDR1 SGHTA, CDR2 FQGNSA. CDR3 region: CASSQGGLSSGNTIYF. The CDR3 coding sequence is TGCGCCAGCAGCCAAGGGGGACTGAGCTCTGGAAACACCATATATTTT. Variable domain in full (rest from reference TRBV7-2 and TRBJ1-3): GAGVSQSPSNKVTEKGKDVELRCDPISGHTALYWYRQSLGQGLEFLIYFQGNSAPDKSGLPSDRFSAERTGGSVSTLTIQRTQQEDSAVYLCASSQGGLSSGNTIYFGEGSWLTVV.

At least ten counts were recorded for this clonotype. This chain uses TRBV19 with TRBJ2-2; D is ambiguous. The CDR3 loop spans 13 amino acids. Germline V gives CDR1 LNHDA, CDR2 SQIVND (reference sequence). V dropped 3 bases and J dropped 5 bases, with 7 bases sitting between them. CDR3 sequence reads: CASSMARTGELFF. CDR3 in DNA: TGTGCCAGTAGTATGGCTAGGACCGGGGAGCTGTTTTTT.

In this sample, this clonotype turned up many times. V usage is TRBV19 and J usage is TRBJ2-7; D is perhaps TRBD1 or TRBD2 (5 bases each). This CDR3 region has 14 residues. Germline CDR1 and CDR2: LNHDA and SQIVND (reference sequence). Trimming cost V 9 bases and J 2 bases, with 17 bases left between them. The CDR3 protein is CARGDTGHPYEQYF. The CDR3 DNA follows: TGTGCCAGGGGAGATACCGGACACCCCTACGAGCAGTACTTC.

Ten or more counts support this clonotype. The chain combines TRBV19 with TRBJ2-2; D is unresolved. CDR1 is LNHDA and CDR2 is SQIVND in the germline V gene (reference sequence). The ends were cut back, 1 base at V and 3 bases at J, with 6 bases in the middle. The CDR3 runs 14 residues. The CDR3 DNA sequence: TGTGCCAGTAGTATAGCCGTTTACACCGGGGAGCTGTTTTTT. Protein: CASSIAVYTGELFF.

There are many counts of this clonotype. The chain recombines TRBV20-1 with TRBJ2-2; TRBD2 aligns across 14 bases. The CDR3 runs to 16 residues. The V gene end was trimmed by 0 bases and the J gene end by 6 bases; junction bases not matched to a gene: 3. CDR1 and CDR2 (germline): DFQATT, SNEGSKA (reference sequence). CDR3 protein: CSAREGLAGDAGELFF. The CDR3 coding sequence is TGCAGTGCTAGAGAGGGACTAGCGGGAGACGCCGGGGAGCTGTTTTTT.

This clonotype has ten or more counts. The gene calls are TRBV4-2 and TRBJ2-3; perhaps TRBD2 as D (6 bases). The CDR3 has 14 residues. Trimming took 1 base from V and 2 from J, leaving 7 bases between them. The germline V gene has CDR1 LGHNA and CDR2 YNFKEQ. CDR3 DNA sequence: TGTGCCAGCAGCCAAGCGGGAGCCACAGATACGCAGTATTTT. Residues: CASSQAGATDTQYF.

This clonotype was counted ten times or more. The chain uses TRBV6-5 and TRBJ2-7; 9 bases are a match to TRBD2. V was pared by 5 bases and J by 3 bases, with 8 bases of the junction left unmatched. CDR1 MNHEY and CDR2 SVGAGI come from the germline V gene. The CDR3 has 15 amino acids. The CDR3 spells CASSSRLAGIYEQYF. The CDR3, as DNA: TGTGCCAGCAGTAGTAGGCTAGCGGGGATCTACGAGCAGTACTTC.

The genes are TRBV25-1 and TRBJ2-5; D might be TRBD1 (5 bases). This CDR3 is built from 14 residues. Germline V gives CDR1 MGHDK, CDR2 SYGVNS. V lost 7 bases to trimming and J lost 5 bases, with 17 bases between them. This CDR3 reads CASTRSGFGETQYF. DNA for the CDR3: TGTGCCAGCACTCGGTCAGGGTTTGGGGAGACCCAGTACTTC.

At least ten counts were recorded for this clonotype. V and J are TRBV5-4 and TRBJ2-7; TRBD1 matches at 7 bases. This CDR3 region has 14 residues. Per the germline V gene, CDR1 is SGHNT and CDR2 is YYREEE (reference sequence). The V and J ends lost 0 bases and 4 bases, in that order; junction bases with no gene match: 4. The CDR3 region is CASSLGQGGYEQYF. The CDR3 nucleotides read TGTGCCAGCAGCTTGGGACAGGGTGGGTACGAGCAGTACTTC.

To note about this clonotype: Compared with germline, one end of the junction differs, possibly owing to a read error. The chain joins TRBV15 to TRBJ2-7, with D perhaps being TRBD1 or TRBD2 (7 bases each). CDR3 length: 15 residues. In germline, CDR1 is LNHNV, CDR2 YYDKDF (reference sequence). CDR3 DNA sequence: TGTGCCGCCAGCAGCCAGGGGGGGGGGAGGTACGAGCAGTACTTC. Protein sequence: CAASSQGGGRYEQYF.

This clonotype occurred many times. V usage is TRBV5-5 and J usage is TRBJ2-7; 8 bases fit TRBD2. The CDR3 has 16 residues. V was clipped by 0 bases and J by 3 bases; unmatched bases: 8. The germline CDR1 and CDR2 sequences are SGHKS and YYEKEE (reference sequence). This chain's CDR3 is CASSLALRGDVYEQYF. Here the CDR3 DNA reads TGTGCCAGCAGCTTGGCCTTGCGGGGGGACGTCTACGAGCAGTACTTC. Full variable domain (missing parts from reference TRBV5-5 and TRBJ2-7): DAGVTQSPTHLIKTRGQQVTLRCSPISGHKSVSWYQQVLGQGPQFIFQYYEKEERGRGNFPDRFSARQFPNYSSELNVNALLLGDSALYLCASSLALRGDVYEQYFGPGTRLTVT.

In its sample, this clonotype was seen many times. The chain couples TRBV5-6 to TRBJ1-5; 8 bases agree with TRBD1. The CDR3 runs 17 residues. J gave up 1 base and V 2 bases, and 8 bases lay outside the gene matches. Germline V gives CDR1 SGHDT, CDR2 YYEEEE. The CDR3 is CASSFGPTGVSNQPQHF. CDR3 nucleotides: TGTGCCAGCAGCTTTGGCCCGACAGGGGTAAGCAATCAGCCCCAGCATTTT.

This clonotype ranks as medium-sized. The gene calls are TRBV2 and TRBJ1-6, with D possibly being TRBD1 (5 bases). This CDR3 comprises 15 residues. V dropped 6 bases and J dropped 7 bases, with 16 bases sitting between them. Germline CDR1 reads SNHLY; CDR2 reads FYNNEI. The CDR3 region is CASRSDSSANSPLHF. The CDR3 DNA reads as TGTGCCAGCAGGAGCGACAGTTCGGCGAATTCACCCCTCCACTTT.

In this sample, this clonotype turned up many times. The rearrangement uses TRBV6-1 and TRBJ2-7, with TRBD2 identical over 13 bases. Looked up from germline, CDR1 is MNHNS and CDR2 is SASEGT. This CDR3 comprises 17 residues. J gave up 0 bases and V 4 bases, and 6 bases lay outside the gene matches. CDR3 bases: TGTGCCAGCAGTGTTGGGACTAGCGGGATACTCTCCTACGAGCAGTACTTC. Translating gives CASSVGTSGILSYEQYF.

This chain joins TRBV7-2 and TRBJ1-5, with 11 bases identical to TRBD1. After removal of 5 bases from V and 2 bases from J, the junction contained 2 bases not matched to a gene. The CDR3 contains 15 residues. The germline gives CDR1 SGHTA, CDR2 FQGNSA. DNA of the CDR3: TGTGCCAGCAGCCTGGACAGGGGGCGCAATCAGCCCCAGCATTTT. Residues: CASSLDRGRNQPQHF.

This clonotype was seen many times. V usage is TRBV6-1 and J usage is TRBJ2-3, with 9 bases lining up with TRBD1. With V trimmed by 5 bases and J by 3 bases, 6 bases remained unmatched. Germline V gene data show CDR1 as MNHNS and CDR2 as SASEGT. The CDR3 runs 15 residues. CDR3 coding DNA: TGTGCCAGCAGTAAACAGGGGGCCGTTACAGATACGCAGTATTTT. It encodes CASSKQGAVTDTQYF.

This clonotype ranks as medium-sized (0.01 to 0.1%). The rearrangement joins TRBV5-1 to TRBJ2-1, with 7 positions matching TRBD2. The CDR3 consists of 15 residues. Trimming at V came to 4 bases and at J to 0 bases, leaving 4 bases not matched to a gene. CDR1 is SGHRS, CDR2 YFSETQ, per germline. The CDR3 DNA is TGCGCCAGCAGCGGGGAGGGGAGCTCCTACAATGAGCAGTTCTTC. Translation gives CASSGEGSSYNEQFF.

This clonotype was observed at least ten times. CDR3 sequence (DNA): TGTGCCAGCAGCTTAGCGGGAGGGAACAATGAGCAGTTCTTC. This sequence encodes CASSLAGGNNEQFF. J is TRBJ2-1 and V is TRBV7-2; 7 bases align to TRBD2. V shed 0 bases, J shed 5 bases, and the junction held 1 base outside the gene matches. Germline values: CDR1 SGHTA, CDR2 FQGNSA. The CDR3 is made up of 14 amino acids.

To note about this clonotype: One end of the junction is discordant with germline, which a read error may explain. CDR3 DNA: TGTGCTAGCAGCTTAGTCGGGGGGGCGGTGGAGACCCAGTACTTC. As protein: CASSLVGGAVETQYF. This chain uses TRBV7-7 with TRBJ2-5, with 8 bases that match TRBD2. This CDR3 region has 15 residues. Germline CDR1 SSHAT, CDR2 FNYEAQ (reference sequence). The full variable domain, with the rest looked up from reference TRBV7-7 and TRBJ2-5, is GAGVSQSPRYKVTKRGQDVTLRCDPISSHATLYWYQQALGQGPEFLTYFNYEAQPDKSGLPSDRFSAERPEGSISTLTIQRTEQRDSAMYRCASSLVGGAVETQYFGPGTRLLVL.

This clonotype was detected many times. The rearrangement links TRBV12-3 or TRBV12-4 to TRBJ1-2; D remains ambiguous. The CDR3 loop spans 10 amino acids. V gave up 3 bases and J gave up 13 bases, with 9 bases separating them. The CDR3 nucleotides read TGTGCCAGCAGTTTGGGTGCTCCCACCTTC. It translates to CASSLGAPTF.